This T cell receptor (beta chain) derives from a study of cytomegalovirus exposure and HLA in healthy donors. Study-wide results and caveats: Trimming of TCR beta V- and J-genes showed a link, identified in a later analysis, to a missense DCLRE1C variant.

In the PCR, 60 Vbeta and 13 Jbeta primers were used. TCRdb keeps only in-frame clones here, not all; method: immunoSEQ multiplex PCR. Seen here are about 190,000 clones, around four fifths observed once, and the top ten hold about 0.8%. Concerning this clone itself: Its specificity is not known.

Input material: PBMCs. The origin of this receptor is a woman between 18 and 29 years old in good health and CMV-seronegative.

CDR3 region: CASSLFSGGFQETQYF. CDR3 bases: TGCGCCAGCAGCTTGTTCAGCGGGGGGTTCCAAGAGACCCAGTACTTC. V gene TRBV5-1 combines with J gene TRBJ2-5; 9 nucleotides agree with TRBD2. CDR3 size: 16 residues. CDR1 and CDR2 from the germline V gene are SGHRS and YFSETQ. The junction had 5 bases not matched to a gene; V was cut back by 1 base and J by 1 base.